This T cell receptor beta chain derives from a study of T cells in Graves' hyperthyroidism and ophthalmopathy. TCR beta CDR3 regions were amplified from RNA. The study used the HTBI primer set for a first-round RT-PCR of the TCR CDR3. TCRdb itself ran the multiplex PCR reads through MiXCR, one entry per CDR3 protein. The sample has some 740,000 distinct CDR3 sequences, around 13% seen once. Trimming took off 4 bases at V and 4 bases at J, with 14 bases between the two ends. The V gene's germline CDR1 is SGHRS and CDR2 YFSETQ. The length of the CDR3 is 15 residues. A lack of ophthalmopathy progression within 18 months defined stable Graves' hyperthyroidism.

This TCR derives from a woman between 18 and 30 years old with Graves' hyperthyroidism. The chain uses TRBV5-1 and TRBJ2-2; D may be TRBD1 (6 bases). Sequenced sample: blood. CDR3 amino acids: CASSPGTRTTGELFF. As DNA, the CDR3 is TGCGCCAGCAGCCCGGGGACACGGACCACCGGGGAGCTGTTTTTT.